This T cell receptor (beta chain) is drawn from a study of cytomegalovirus exposure and HLA in healthy donors. This CDR3 is built from 15 residues. V trimming: 7 bases; J trimming: 3 bases; junction bases outside the gene matches: 4. Germline V CDR1 and CDR2: SNHLY, FYNNEI. In the PCR, 60 Vbeta and 13 Jbeta primers were used. Method: immunoSEQ multiplex PCR; TCRdb's copy keeps in-frame clones and lacks some. Altogether 130,000 to 150,000 clones are present, around 80% being singletons, with the ten largest covering approximately 7%. The origin of this receptor is a man aged 35-49 years in good health and CMV-seropositive. The gene calls are TRBV2 and TRBJ2-3, with TRBD2 identical over 13 bases. Input material: PBMCs. This chain's CDR3 is CASTVTSGGTDTQYF. The DNA for the CDR3 is TGTGCCAGCACTGTGACTAGCGGGGGGACAGATACGCAGTATTTT. The variable domain in full, with the rest retrieved from reference TRBV2 and TRBJ2-3, is EPEVTQTPSHQVTQMGQEVILRCVPISNHLYFYWYRQILGQKVEFLVSFYNNEISEKSEIFDDQFSVERPDGSNFTLKIRSTKLEDSAMYFCASTVTSGGTDTQYFGPGTRLTVL.